Listed here are 12 T cell receptor beta chains from one sample, sequenced in a study of human versus mouse CDR3 diversity and MHC coevolution. Produced via immunoSEQ multiplex PCR; TCRdb's table is partial and in-frame only. The sample lists about 77,000 clones; around 90% were seen once. Sequenced input: naive CD4+ T cells from blood. Subset here: CD45RO-negative CD62L-positive naive CD4 T cells. These receptors were taken from a person between 30 and 69 years old in good health.

The chain uses TRBV18 and TRBJ2-7, with 9 bases lining up with TRBD1. The CDR3 has 15 amino acids. Germline CDR1 is KGHSH and CDR2 is LQKENI. V shed 2 bases, J shed 6 bases, and the junction held 8 bases outside the gene matches. CDR3: CASSPATGGLVEQYF. For the CDR3, the DNA is TGTGCCAGCTCACCAGCAACAGGGGGCTTGGTCGAGCAGTACTTC.

The rearrangement uses TRBV7-3 and TRBJ2-1, with D perhaps matching TRBD2 (5 bases). The V end was cut by 1 base, the J end by 10 bases, with 11 bases between. The length of the CDR3 is 13 residues. Germline values: CDR1 SGHTA, CDR2 FQGTGA. Here the CDR3 DNA reads TGTGCCAGCAGCTTAAACGGGGTTCGCGAGCAGTTCTTC. The encoded protein is CASSLNGVREQFF.

The genes are TRBV2 and TRBJ2-2; D is unresolved. This CDR3 spans 16 amino acids. Looked up from germline, CDR1 is SNHLY and CDR2 is FYNNEI. V was pared by 4 bases and J by 0 bases, with 12 bases between. The CDR3 spells CASSVPGITNTGELFF. The CDR3 nucleotides are TGTGCCAGCAGTGTTCCAGGAATAACGAACACCGGGGAGCTGTTTTTT. The complete variable domain, with remaining parts taken from reference TRBV2 and TRBJ2-2, reads EPEVTQTPSHQVTQMGQEVILRCVPISNHLYFYWYRQILGQKVEFLVSFYNNEISEKSEIFDDQFSVERPDGSNFTLKIRSTKLEDSAMYFCASSVPGITNTGELFFGEGSRLTVL.

The chain links TRBV5-1 to TRBJ1-2, with D possibly TRBD1 on 6 matching bases. The CDR3 length is 15 residues. Trimming pared 4 bases from V and 6 bases from J, leaving 19 bases between. Looked up from germline, CDR1 is SGHRS and CDR2 is YFSETQ. CDR3 coding DNA: TGCGCCAGCAGCCCCCCGGGGGGCGGGCGGGATGGCTACACCTTC. Protein: CASSPPGGGRDGYTF.

The rearrangement links TRBV2 to TRBJ2-3; the match to TRBD1 covers 9 bases. The CDR3 loop spans 14 amino acids. After removal of 8 bases from V and 1 base from J, the junction contained 4 bases not matched to a gene. Germline V CDR1 and CDR2: SNHLY, FYNNEI. The CDR3 coding sequence is TGTGCCAGCGGGACAGGGTCAGGCACAGATACGCAGTATTTT. Protein product: CASGTGSGTDTQYF. Combining the CDR3 with reference TRBV2 and TRBJ2-3 gives the whole variable domain EPEVTQTPSHQVTQMGQEVILRCVPISNHLYFYWYRQILGQKVEFLVSFYNNEISEKSEIFDDQFSVERPDGSNFTLKIRSTKLEDSAMYFCASGTGSGTDTQYFGPGTRLTVL.

V usage is TRBV28 and J usage is TRBJ2-2; D perhaps matches TRBD2 (6 bases). Trimming took 2 bases from V and 0 from J, leaving 7 bases between them. CDR1 MDHEN and CDR2 SYDVKM come from the germline V gene. The CDR3 has 15 amino acids. The CDR3 loop reads CASSLGGANTGELFF. CDR3 bases: TGTGCCAGCAGTTTAGGAGGGGCGAACACCGGGGAGCTGTTTTTT.

The chain couples TRBV5-1 to TRBJ1-1; 8 positions agree with TRBD1. This CDR3 is 15 amino acids long. Unmatched junction bases numbered 9, after V lost 0 bases and J lost 8 bases. CDR1 SGHRS and CDR2 YFSETQ come from the germline V gene. The CDR3 DNA is TGCGCCAGCAGCTTGGAAGAGACAGGGGTAGGAGAAGCTTTCTTT. Translating gives CASSLEETGVGEAFF.

This sequence joins TRBV14 and TRBJ2-5; 7 nucleotides align to TRBD1. The CDR3 loop spans 14 amino acids. V lost 4 bases and J lost 3; bases outside the gene matches: 5. CDR1 is SGHDN, CDR2 FVKESK, per germline. The CDR3 sequence: CASSPVGTEETQYF. CDR3 in DNA: TGTGCCAGCAGCCCTGTAGGGACAGAAGAGACCCAGTACTTC.

The rearrangement uses TRBV6-5 and TRBJ1-6; the D gene is possibly TRBD1 (5 bases). The germline V gene has CDR1 MNHEY and CDR2 SVGAGI. The V end was cut by 6 bases, the J end by 6 bases, with 9 bases between. CDR3 length: 13 residues. Here the CDR3 DNA reads TGTGCCAGCAGGACAGTAGCTAATTCACCCCTCCACTTT. Protein product: CASRTVANSPLHF.

This chain joins TRBV30 and TRBJ1-2; no definite D call. This CDR3 is built from 12 residues. Germline V gene sequence: CDR1 GTSNPN, CDR2 SVGIG (reference sequence). Trimming took off 2 bases at V and 6 bases at J, with 10 bases between the two ends. The CDR3 protein is CAWSRNGDGYTF. The CDR3 DNA is TGTGCCTGGAGTCGCAACGGGGATGGCTACACCTTC.

The chain links TRBV6-6 to TRBJ1-2; D gene ambiguous. From germline, CDR1 is MNHNY and CDR2 SVGAGI (reference sequence). This CDR3 has 12 residues. The V end was cut by 7 bases, the J end by 1 base, with 7 bases between. The CDR3 sequence: CASTRYNYGYTF. The DNA of the CDR3 is TGTGCCAGCACGCGGTATAACTATGGCTACACCTTC.

The CDR3 is CASRNGGVSGNTIYF. The CDR3 DNA is TGTGCCAGCAGAAACGGCGGGGTCTCTGGAAACACCATATATTTT. The chain uses TRBV6-5 and TRBJ1-3; D uncertain. The germline V gene encodes CDR1 MNHEY and CDR2 SVGAGI. The length of the CDR3 is 15 residues. Trimming removed 6 bases from V and 0 bases from J, with 12 bases in between.